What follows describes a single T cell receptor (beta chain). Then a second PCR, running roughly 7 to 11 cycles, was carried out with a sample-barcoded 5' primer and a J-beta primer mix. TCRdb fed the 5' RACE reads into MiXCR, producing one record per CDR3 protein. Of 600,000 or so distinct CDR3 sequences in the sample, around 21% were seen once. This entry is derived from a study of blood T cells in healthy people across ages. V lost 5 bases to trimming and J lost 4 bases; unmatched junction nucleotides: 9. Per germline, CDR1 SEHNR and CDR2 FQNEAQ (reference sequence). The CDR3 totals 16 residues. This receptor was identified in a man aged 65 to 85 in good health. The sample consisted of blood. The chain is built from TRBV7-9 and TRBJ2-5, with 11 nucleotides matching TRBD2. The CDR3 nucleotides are TGTGCCAGCAGCCAACGACTAGCGGGGACCGGAGAGACCCAGTACTTC. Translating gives CASSQRLAGTGETQYF.